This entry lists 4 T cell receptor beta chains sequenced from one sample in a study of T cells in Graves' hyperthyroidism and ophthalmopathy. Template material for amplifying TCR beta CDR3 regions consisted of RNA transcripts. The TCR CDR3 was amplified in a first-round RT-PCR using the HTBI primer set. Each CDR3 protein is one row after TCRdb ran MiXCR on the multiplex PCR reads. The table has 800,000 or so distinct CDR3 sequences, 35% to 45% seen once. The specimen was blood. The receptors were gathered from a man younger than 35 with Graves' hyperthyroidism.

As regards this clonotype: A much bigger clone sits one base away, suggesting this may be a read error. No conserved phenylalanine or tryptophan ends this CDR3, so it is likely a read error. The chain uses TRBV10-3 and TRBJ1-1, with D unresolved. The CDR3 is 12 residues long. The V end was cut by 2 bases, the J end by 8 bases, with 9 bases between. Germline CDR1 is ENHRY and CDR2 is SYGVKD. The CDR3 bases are TGTGCCATCAGTGAGGACCTTATAGAAGCTTTCCTT. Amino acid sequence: CAISEDLIEAFL.

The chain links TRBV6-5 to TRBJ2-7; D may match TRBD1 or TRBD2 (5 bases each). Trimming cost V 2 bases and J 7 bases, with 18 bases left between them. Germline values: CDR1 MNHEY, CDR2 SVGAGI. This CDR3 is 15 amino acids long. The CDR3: CASSYATGTAGEQYF. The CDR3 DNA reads TGTGCCAGCAGTTACGCAACGGGGACGGCAGGAGAGCAGTACTTC.

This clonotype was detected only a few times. CDR3 coding DNA: TGTGCCAGCAGCCAAGATTCTACGGCCACCGGGGAGCTGTTTTTT. Residues: CASSQDSTATGELFF. The chain joins TRBV9 to TRBJ2-2; D call uncertain. Germline V gives CDR1 SGDLS, CDR2 YYNGEE. The ends were cut back, 4 bases at V and 4 bases at J, with 14 bases in the middle. This CDR3 has 15 residues.

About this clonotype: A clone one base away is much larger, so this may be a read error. CDR3 protein: CSVMVGTNEKLFF. For the CDR3, the DNA is TGCAGTGTTATGGTGGGCACTAATGAAAAACTGTTTTTT. This chain uses TRBV20-1 with TRBJ1-4; D is unclear. The CDR3 contains 13 residues. Trimming pared 7 bases from V and 2 bases from J, leaving 11 bases between. The V gene's germline CDR1 is DFQATT and CDR2 SNEGSKA (reference sequence).